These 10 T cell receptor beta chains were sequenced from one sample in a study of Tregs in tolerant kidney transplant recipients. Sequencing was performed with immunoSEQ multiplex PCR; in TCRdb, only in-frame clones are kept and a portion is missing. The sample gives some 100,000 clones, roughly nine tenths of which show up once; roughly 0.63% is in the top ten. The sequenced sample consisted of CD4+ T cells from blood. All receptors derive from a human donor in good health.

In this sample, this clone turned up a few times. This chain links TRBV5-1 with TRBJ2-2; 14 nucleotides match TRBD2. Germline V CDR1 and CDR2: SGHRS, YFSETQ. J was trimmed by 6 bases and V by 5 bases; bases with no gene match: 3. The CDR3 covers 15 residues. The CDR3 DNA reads TGCGCCAGCAGTGAGGGACTAGCGGGAGCCGGGGAGCTGTTTTTT. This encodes CASSEGLAGAGELFF.

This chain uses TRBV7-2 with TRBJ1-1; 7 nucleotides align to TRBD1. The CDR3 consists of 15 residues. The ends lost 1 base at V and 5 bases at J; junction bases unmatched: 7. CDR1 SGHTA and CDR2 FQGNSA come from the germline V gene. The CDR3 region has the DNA TGTGCCAGCAGCTTAGGGTCAGGGGGTCAGACTGAAGCTTTCTTT. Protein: CASSLGSGGQTEAFF. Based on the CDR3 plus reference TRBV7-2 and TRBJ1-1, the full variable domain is GAGVSQSPSNKVTEKGKDVELRCDPISGHTALYWYRQSLGQGLEFLIYFQGNSAPDKSGLPSDRFSAERTGGSVSTLTIQRTQQEDSAVYLCASSLGSGGQTEAFFGQGTRLTVV.

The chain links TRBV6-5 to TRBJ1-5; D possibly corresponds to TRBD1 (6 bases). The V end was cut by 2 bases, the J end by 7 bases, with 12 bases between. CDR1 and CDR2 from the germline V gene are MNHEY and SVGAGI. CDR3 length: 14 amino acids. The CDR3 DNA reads TGTGCCAGCAGTTACGGGGGCCGAAGCCAGCCCCAGCATTTT. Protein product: CASSYGGRSQPQHF.

DNA for the CDR3: TGTGCCAGCAGCGTTTCAGATACGCAGTATTTT. It specifies CASSVSDTQYF. This chain connects TRBV5-6 to TRBJ2-3; D gene ambiguous. The V gene's germline CDR1 is SGHDT and CDR2 YYEEEE. V was clipped by 4 bases and J by 4 bases, with 4 bases between them. The CDR3 consists of 11 residues.

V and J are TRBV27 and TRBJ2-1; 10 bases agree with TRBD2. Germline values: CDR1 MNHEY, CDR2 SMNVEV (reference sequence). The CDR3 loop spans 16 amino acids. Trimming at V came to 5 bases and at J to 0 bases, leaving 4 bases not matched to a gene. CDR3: CASSLTSGISYNEQFF. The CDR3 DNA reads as TGTGCCAGCAGTCTTACTAGCGGGATCTCCTACAATGAGCAGTTCTTC.

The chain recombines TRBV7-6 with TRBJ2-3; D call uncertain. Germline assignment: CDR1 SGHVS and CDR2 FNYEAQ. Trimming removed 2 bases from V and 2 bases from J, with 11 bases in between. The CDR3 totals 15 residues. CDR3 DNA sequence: TGTGCCAGCAGCTTAACTGGCGGAAACACAGATACGCAGTATTTT. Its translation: CASSLTGGNTDTQYF.

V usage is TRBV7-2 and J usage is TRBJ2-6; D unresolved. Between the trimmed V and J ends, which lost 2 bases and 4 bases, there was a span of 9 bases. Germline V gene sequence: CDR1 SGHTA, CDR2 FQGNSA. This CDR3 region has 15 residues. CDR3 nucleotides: TGTGCCAGCAGCTTACAACAGACAGGGGCCAACGTCCTGACTTTC. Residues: CASSLQQTGANVLTF.

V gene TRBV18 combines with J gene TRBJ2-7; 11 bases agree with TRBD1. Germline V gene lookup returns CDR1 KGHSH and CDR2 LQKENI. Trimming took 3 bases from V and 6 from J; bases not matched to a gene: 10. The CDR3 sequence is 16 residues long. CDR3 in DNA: TGTGCCAGCTCACCTCCCGGGACAGGGGGTTCTGGCGAGCAGTACTTC. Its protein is CASSPPGTGGSGEQYF.

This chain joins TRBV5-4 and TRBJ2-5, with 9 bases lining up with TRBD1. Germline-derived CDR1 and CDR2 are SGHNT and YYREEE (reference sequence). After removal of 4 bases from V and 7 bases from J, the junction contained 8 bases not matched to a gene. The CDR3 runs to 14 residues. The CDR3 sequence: CASSLGQGIGTQYF. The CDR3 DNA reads TGTGCCAGCAGCCTGGGACAGGGTATCGGGACCCAGTACTTC.

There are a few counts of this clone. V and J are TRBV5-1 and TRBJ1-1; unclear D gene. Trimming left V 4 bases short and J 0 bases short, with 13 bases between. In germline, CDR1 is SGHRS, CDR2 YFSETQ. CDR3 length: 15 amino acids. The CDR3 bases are TGCGCCAGCAGCCCCCGGGAAGCCCTGAACACTGAAGCTTTCTTT. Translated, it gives CASSPREALNTEAFF.